Each of the 4 T cell receptor beta chains below was sequenced from the same sample in a study of OX40 agonist ivuxolimab in advanced cancers. TCRdb keeps only in-frame clones here, not all; method: immunoSEQ multiplex PCR. The sample shows fewer than 80,000 clones, 85% of them seen only once. The specimen was CD4+ or CD8+ T cells sorted from blood, collected in a trial of the OX40 agonist ivuxolimab. The receptors were gathered from an adult with an advanced solid tumor such as melanoma, head and neck, liver or kidney cancer.

The V gene is TRBV6-6, the J gene TRBJ2-7, with 9 bases that match TRBD1. The V and J ends lost 8 bases and 5 bases, in that order; junction bases with no gene match: 13. In germline, CDR1 is MNHNY, CDR2 SVGAGI (reference sequence). CDR3 length: 15 amino acids. CDR3 loop: CASQKEETGGNEQYF. The CDR3 bases are TGTGCCAGCCAGAAGGAGGAAACAGGGGGCAACGAGCAGTACTTC.

This clone was detected a few times. J is TRBJ2-5 and V is TRBV7-2; 10 bases map to TRBD2. CDR3 length: 15 residues. Germline V gene lookup returns CDR1 SGHTA and CDR2 FQGNSA. J was trimmed by 5 bases and V by 1 base; bases with no gene match: 4. In DNA form, the CDR3 reads TGTGCCAGCAGCTTAGTAGCGGGGGGCTCCGAGACCCAGTACTTC. Protein: CASSLVAGGSETQYF.

The CDR3 protein is CASSKGAGRSYEQYF. The CDR3 region has the DNA TGTGCCAGCAGCAAAGGAGCGGGGCGCTCCTACGAGCAGTACTTC. The chain has TRBV7-2 and TRBJ2-7; 7 positions match TRBD2. With V trimmed by 5 bases and J by 0 bases, 7 bases remained unmatched. Germline CDR1 reads SGHTA; CDR2 reads FQGNSA. The CDR3 totals 15 residues.

On this clone: The junction departs from the called germline gene at one end, perhaps through a read error. This rearrangement joins TRBV30 to TRBJ2-2; no reliable D call. The CDR3 is 10 residues long. Germline CDR1 GTSNPN, CDR2 SVGIG (reference sequence). As DNA, the CDR3 is TGTGCCTTGAACCCCGGGGAGCTGTTTTTT. This encodes CALNPGELFF.